The TCR beta chain under discussion was sequenced for a study of blood T cell repertoires in COVID-19. V was pared by 4 bases and J by 1 base, with 4 bases of the junction left unmatched. CDR1 is LGHDT and CDR2 is YNNKEL in the germline V gene (reference sequence). This CDR3 contains 16 residues. The data were produced by immunoSEQ multiplex PCR, yet TCRdb's version contains in-frame clones alone and is incomplete. The sample holds about 100,000 clones, just under 95% seen once. The specimen sequenced was peripheral blood. The TCR originated in a woman in her fifties or sixties with COVID-19, enrolled during active disease. The V call is TRBV3-1 (or the pseudogene TRBV3-2), the J call TRBJ2-2, with 9 bases lining up with TRBD2. The CDR3 protein is CASSRGTSLNTGELFF. The CDR3 DNA is TGTGCCAGCAGCCGGGGGACTAGCTTGAACACCGGGGAGCTGTTTTTT.